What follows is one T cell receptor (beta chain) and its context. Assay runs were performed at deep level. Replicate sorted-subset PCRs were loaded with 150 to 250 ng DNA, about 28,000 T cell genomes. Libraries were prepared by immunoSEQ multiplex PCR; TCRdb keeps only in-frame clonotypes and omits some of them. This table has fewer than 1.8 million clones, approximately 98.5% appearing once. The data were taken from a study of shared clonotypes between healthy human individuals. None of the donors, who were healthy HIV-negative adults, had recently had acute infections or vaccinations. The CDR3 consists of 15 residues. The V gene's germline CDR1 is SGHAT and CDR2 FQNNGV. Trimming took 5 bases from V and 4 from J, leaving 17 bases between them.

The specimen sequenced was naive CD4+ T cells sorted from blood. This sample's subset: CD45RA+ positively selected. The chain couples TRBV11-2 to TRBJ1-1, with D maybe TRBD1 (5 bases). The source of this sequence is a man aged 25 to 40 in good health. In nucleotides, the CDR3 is TGTGCCAGCAGCCGAGTTGCAGGGTACGGCACTGAAGCTTTCTTT. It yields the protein CASSRVAGYGTEAFF.